This T cell receptor (beta chain) stems from a study of cytomegalovirus exposure and HLA in healthy donors. Findings of the study overall: Listed as cytomegalovirus-associated were 150 or so TCR beta chains. Rarity marked most TCR sequences, yet some public TCRs occurred in many donors.

About this clone itself: Its antigen is undetermined.

V was clipped by 5 bases and J by 7 bases, with 15 bases between them. The CDR3 is made up of 14 amino acids. Germline V gene sequence: CDR1 MNHEY, CDR2 SMNVEV (reference sequence). Produced via immunoSEQ multiplex PCR; TCRdb's table is partial and in-frame only. The table has more than 250,000 clones, just over 85% seen once. The sample taken for sequencing was PBMCs. The chain combines TRBV27 with TRBJ2-1; perhaps TRBD1 as D (8 bases). The clonotype comes from a woman between 18 and 29 years old in good health and CMV-seronegative. CDR3 nucleotide sequence: TGTGCCAGCAGTACAGACAGGGGAGGGAATGAGCAGTTCTTC. It codes for CASSTDRGGNEQFF.